This paragraph reports one T cell receptor (beta chain). There are 16 residues in the CDR3. Looked up from germline, CDR1 is MNHEY and CDR2 is SVGAGI. With V trimmed by 0 bases and J by 5 bases, 9 bases remained unmatched. Unique molecular identifiers were built into the TCRbeta library. TCRdb reanalysed the PCR reads using MiXCR and keeps one entry per CDR3 protein. Here the sample spans 580,000 or so distinct CDR3 sequences, 23% being singletons. The sample belongs to a study of T-cell reconstitution after alpha-beta-depleted transplantation in children. This chain links TRBV6-5 with TRBJ1-1, with 7 bases matching TRBD1. This sample comprised PBMCs, mostly from graft donor cells, obtained 360 days after TCRalphabeta/CD19-depleted stem cell transplant. This TCR derives from a boy under two years old who had a stem cell transplant for acute myeloid leukemia, so the T cells may come from the graft donor. CDR3: CASSYSFTGVGTEAFF. The CDR3 coding sequence is TGTGCCAGCAGTTACTCGTTTACAGGGGTTGGTACTGAAGCTTTCTTT.